The clone carrying this T cell receptor beta chain has ten or more counts. Its target is not known. Other DNA sequences in the same sample also yield this CDR3. Thyroid surgery was preceded by no treatment in any patient. The data derive from a study of metastatic and nonmetastatic thyroid tumors. Study summary: Malignant and benign thyroid patients had repertoires compared in peripheral blood and tumor or nodule tissue. Study-wide results and caveats: It was reported that TCR beta diversity was significantly higher in malignant thyroid tumors than benign nodules, in blood and tumor.

TCRdb reassembled clones from the PCR reads with MiXCR. The sample has approximately 65,000 clones; about 3.8% are singletons. Looked up from germline, CDR1 is SGDLS and CDR2 is YYNGEE. The V gene end was trimmed by 0 bases and the J gene end by 3 bases; junction bases not matched to a gene: 0. The CDR3 has 15 amino acids. The chain uses TRBV9 and TRBJ2-1, with 10 bases matching TRBD2. The sequence was obtained from a female donor with papillary thyroid cancer or a benign thyroid nodule (not recorded which). Some clones in this sample may be carry-over from other donors' samples. Sequencing used blood. CDR3 residues: CASSVGTSGYNEQFF. As DNA, the CDR3 is TGTGCCAGCAGCGTAGGGACTAGCGGCTACAATGAGCAGTTCTTC.